This TCR beta chain stems from a study of blood T cell repertoires in COVID-19 (dated by TCRdb to the early 2020s). For context, the study as a whole: Samples covering the acute and convalescent phases of COVID-19 were provided by collaborators in the United States, Italy and Spain. The material from the prospective study consisted of cDNA or gDNA derived from T cells, B-cell-depleted T cells, or PBMCs. The dataset comprised deeply sampled blood TCRbeta repertoires from subjects exposed to, actively infected with, or recovered from COVID-19. The repertoires were made available in a free public database intended to serve as a resource for research on the immune response to SARS-CoV-2. Samples were obtained from the ongoing ImmuneRACE study (first 160 participants) and from over 1,000 subjects provided by 6 global collaborators. A de-identified subject ID, COVID-19 status, age in years and sex were almost always included in the sample metadata. HLA class I and class II types, where available, came from metadata supplied by the sample provider rather than from assay-based typing.

Details on this clone: There is no known antigen for this receptor. Qualities for individual bases were not recorded, and no much larger clone is one base off.

The research as a whole found: The amount of clinical and demographic metadata varied by source and participant and was provided uncurated.

TCRbeta CDR3 regions were amplified from genomic DNA using the immunoSEQ Assay, a bias-controlled multiplex PCR. The study's own analysis went as follows. The number of nucleated cells in each sample was estimated by amplification of reference gene primers within the assay. Sequence reads were collapsed and filtered to measure the absolute abundance of every unique TCRbeta CDR3 rearrangement. For each sample, productive Simpson clonality was calculated by taking the square root of Simpson's diversity index across productive rearrangements. TCRdb took over this immuneACCESS table, retaining in-frame rearrangements with V and J assigned. Such tables are incomplete; in checked studies, under half of the missing clones stem from an unresolved V gene, and the remainder is unexplained. V and J calls and clone size follow that table, whereas D and trimming were derived from the DNA. The sample table contains about 14,000 clones; only one count was recorded for roughly 80% of them. The top ten constitute 28% of the sample.

Whole blood was collected in K2EDTA tubes by collaborating institutions according to the institutions' own protocols. For TCRbeta analysis, collaborators shipped samples in one of three forms: frozen whole blood, isolated PBMCs, or DNA extracted from either of those sample types. V sheds 3 bases and J sheds 5 bases, leaving 20 bases between their ends. The CDR3 measures 17 amino acids from cysteine to phenylalanine. CDR3 DNA is the only sequence kept; it has 51 bases, read in frame from the first base. CDR1 MDHEN and CDR2 SYDVKM were looked up in the germline V gene. Sequencing input: peripheral blood. The sequence links TRBV28 to TRBJ1-5, with a tentative D gene TRBD1 over 5 matching bases. The receptor comes from a human donor in a cohort sampled during active COVID-19. The nucleotide sequence reads as follows: TGTGCCAGCAGTTTTGTTGTGTGGGGCACCATCGATCAGCCCCAGCATTTT. It translates to CASSFVVWGTIDQPQHF.